The entry below describes one T cell receptor beta chain. Its target antigen remains unknown. No base-level quality is on record; no much larger clone is a single base apart. The germline V gene yields SNHLY for CDR1 and FYNNEI for CDR2. The CDR3, from cysteine to phenylalanine, totals 15 residues. CDR3 DNA is the only sequence kept; it has 45 bases, read in frame from the first base. V trim: 4 bases; J trim: 6 bases; unmatched bases: 8. The entry originates in a study of blood T cell repertoires in COVID-19 (dated by TCRdb to the early 2020s). About the study as a whole: The collaborator samples originated in the United States, Italy and Spain and spanned the acute and convalescent phases of COVID-19. The repertoires were made available in a free public database intended to serve as a resource for research on the immune response to SARS-CoV-2. HLA class I and class II types, where available, came from metadata supplied by the sample provider rather than from assay-based typing. The material from the prospective study consisted of cDNA or gDNA derived from T cells, B-cell-depleted T cells, or PBMCs. Sample metadata almost always included a de-identified subject ID, COVID-19 status, age in years and sex. The dataset comprised deeply sampled blood TCRbeta repertoires from subjects exposed to, actively infected with, or recovered from COVID-19. Samples came from the ongoing ImmuneRACE study (first 160 participants) plus 1,254 subjects from 6 global collaborators.

Collaborating institutions collected whole blood in K2EDTA tubes following their own protocols. Collaborator samples were shipped for TCRbeta analysis as frozen whole blood, isolated PBMCs, or DNA extracted from either sample type. TCRbeta CDR3 regions were amplified from genomic DNA using the immunoSEQ Assay, a bias-controlled multiplex PCR. The published analysis was carried out like this. The number of nucleated cells in each sample was estimated by amplification of reference gene primers within the assay. To quantify the absolute abundance of each unique TCRbeta CDR3 rearrangement, sequence reads were collapsed and filtered. For each sample, productive Simpson clonality was calculated by taking the square root of Simpson's diversity index across productive rearrangements. TCRdb carries this immuneACCESS record with in-frame sequences only. Its versions omit some clonotypes, under half of them owing to an unresolved V gene in the studies checked, with the rest unexplained. The DNA was the basis for D and trimming; V, J and clone size are from that table. The sample has about 140,000 clones on record, roughly 88% of them singletons. The leading ten clones occupy over 9.5% of the sample.

The research as a whole found: The amount of clinical and demographic metadata varied by source and participant and was provided uncurated.

Sequenced material: peripheral blood. In this chain, TRBV2 is recombined with TRBJ2-1; TRBD2 aligns with 8 central bases. This sequence was found in a man in his sixties with active or convalescent COVID-19. The DNA is as follows: TGTGCCAGCAGTGGGGTAGCGGGACAAGTCAATGAGCAGTTCTTC. Translated, it reads CASSGVAGQVNEQFF.